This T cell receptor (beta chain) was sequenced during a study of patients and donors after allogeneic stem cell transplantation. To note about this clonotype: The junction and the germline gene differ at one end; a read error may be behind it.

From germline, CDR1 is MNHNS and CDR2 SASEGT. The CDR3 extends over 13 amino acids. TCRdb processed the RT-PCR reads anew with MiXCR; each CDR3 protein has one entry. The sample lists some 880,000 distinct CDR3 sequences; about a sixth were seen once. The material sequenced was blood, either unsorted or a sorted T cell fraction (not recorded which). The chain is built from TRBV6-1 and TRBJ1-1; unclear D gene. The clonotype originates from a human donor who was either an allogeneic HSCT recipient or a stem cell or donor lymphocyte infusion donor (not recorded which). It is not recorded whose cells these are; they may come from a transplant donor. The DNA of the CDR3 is TGTGCCAGCCGTGAAGAGTTGAACACTGAAGCTTTCTTT. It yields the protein CASREELNTEAFF.